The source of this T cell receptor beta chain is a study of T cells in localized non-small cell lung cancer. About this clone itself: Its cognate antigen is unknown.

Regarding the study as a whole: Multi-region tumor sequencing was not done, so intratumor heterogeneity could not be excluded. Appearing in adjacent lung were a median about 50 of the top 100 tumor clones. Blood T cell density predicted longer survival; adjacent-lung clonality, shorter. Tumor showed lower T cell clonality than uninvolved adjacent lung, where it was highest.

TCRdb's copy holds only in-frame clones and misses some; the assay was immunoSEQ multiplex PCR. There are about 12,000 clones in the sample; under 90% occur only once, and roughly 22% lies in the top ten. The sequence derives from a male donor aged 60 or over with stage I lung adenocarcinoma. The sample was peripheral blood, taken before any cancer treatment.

The CDR3: CASSLVRGYGGELFF. CDR3 DNA sequence: TGTGCCAGCAGTTTAGTAAGAGGGTACGGCGGGGAGCTGTTTTTT. The chain has TRBV27 and TRBJ2-2; D perhaps matches TRBD2 (5 bases). This CDR3 region has 15 residues. V shed 2 bases and J shed 7 bases, with 14 bases lying between them. Germline CDR1 MNHEY, CDR2 SMNVEV (reference sequence).